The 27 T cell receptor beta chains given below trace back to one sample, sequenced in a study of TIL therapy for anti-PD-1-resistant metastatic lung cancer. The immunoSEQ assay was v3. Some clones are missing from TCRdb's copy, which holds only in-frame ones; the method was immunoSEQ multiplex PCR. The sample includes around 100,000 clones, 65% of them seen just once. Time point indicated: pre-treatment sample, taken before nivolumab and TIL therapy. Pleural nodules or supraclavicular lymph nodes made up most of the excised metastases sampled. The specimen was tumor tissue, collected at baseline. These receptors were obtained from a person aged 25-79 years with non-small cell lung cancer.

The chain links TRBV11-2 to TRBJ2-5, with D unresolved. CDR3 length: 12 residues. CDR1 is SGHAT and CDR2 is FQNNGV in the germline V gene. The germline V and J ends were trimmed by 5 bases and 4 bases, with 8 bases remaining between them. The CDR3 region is CASSVKGETQYF. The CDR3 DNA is TGTGCCAGCAGCGTTAAAGGAGAGACCCAGTACTTC.

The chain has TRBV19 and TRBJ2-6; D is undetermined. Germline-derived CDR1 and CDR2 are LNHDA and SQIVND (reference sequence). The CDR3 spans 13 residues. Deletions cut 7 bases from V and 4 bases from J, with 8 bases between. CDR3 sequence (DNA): TGTGCCAGTACCATTACGGGGGCCAACGTCCTGACTTTC. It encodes CASTITGANVLTF.

CDR3 bases: TGTGCCACCAGTGACAGTTATAGCAATCAGCCCCAGCATTTT. It yields the protein CATSDSYSNQPQHF. This sequence joins TRBV24-1 and TRBJ1-5; D not certain. The germline gives CDR1 KGHDR, CDR2 SFDVKD. Trimming removed 4 bases at V and 0 bases at J, with 6 bases between. This CDR3 region has 14 residues.

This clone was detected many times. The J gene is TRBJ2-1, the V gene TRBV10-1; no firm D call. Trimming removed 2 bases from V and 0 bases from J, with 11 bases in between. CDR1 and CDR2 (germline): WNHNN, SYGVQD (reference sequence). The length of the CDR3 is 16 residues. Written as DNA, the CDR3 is TGCGCCAGCAGTGAGGGACGGGCGAGCTCCTACAATGAGCAGTTCTTC. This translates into CASSEGRASSYNEQFF.

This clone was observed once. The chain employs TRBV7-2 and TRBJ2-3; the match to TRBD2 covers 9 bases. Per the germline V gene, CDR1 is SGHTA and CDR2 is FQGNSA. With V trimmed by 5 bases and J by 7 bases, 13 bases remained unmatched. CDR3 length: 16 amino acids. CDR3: CASSPQGRGGRNTQYF. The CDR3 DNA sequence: TGTGCCAGCAGCCCCCAGGGGCGGGGGGGCCGAAATACGCAGTATTTT. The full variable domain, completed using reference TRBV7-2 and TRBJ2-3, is GAGVSQSPSNKVTEKGKDVELRCDPISGHTALYWYRQSLGQGLEFLIYFQGNSAPDKSGLPSDRFSAERTGGSVSTLTIQRTQQEDSAVYLCASSPQGRGGRNTQYFGPGTRLTVL.

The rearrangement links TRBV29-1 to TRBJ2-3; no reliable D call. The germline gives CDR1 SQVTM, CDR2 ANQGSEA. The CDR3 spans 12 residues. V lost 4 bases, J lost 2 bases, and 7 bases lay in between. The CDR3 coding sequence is TGCAGCGTTGTTCGGCCCACAGATACGCAGTATTTT. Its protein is CSVVRPTDTQYF.

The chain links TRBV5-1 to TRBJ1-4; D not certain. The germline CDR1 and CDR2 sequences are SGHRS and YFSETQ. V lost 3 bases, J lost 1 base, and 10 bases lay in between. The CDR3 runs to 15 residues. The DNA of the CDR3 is TGCGCCAGCAGCTGGTGGGGAGAAACTAATGAAAAACTGTTTTTT. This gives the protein CASSWWGETNEKLFF.

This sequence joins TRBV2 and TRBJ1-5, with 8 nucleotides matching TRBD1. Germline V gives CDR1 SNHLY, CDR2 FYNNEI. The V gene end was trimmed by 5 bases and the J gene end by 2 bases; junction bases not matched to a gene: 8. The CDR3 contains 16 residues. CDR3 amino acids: CASSQPGQGRNQPQHF. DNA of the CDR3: TGTGCCAGCAGTCAACCCGGACAGGGCCGCAATCAGCCCCAGCATTTT.

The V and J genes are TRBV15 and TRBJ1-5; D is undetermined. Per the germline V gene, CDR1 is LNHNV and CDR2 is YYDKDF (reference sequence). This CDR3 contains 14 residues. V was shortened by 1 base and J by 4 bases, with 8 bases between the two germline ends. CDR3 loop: CATSRASGNQPQHF. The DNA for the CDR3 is TGTGCCACCAGCAGAGCATCCGGGAATCAGCCCCAGCATTTT.

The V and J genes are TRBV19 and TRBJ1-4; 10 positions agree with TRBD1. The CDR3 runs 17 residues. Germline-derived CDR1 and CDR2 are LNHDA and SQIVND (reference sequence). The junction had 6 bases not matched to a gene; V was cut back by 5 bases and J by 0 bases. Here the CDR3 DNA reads TGTGCCAGTAGTGTGGGACAGGGGCCGACAACTAATGAAAAACTGTTTTTT. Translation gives CASSVGQGPTTNEKLFF.

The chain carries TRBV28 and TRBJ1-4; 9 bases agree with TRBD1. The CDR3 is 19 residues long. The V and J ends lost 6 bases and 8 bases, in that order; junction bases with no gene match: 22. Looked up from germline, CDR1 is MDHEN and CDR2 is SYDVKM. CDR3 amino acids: CASRGLVDRGLLSREKLFF. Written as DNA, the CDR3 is TGTGCCAGCAGAGGTTTGGTGGACAGGGGCCTTCTTAGTCGGGAAAAACTGTTTTTT.

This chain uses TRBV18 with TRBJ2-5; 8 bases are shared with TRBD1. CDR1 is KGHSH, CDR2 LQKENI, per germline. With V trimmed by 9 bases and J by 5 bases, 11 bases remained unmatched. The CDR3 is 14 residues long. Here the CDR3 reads CASRGQGGVETQYF. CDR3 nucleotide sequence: TGTGCCAGTCGAGGACAGGGAGGTGTGGAGACCCAGTACTTC.

CDR3 sequence: CASSYSSQGYTQYF. In DNA, the CDR3 is TGTGCCAGCAGTTACTCGTCACAGGGGTATACGCAGTATTTT. The chain combines TRBV6-5 with TRBJ2-3; 7 bases fit TRBD1. CDR1 and CDR2 (germline): MNHEY, SVGAGI. The CDR3 runs to 14 residues. With 0 bases clipped from V and 7 bases from J, the junction kept 4 bases outside the gene matches.

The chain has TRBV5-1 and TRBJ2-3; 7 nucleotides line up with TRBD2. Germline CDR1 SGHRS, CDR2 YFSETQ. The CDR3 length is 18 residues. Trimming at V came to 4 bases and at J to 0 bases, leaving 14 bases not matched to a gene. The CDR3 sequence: CASSPRTRYTSSTDTQYF. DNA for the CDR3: TGCGCCAGCAGCCCACGGACTAGATACACCTCTAGCACAGATACGCAGTATTTT.

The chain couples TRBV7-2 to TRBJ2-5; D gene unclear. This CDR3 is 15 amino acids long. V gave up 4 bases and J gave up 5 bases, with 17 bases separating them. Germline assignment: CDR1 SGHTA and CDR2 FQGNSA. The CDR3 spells CASSSSRPTRETQYF. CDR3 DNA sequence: TGTGCCAGCAGCTCGTCTCGGCCAACCCGGGAGACCCAGTACTTC.

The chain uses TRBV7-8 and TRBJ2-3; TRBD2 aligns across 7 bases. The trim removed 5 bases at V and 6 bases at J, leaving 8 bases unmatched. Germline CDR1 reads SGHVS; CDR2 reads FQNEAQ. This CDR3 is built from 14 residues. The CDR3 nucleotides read TGTGCCAGCAGCCTGTCTAGCGGTCGGGATACGCAGTATTTT. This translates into CASSLSSGRDTQYF. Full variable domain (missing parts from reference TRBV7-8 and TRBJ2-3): GAGVSQSPRYKVAKRGQDVALRCDPISGHVSLFWYQQALGQGPEFLTYFQNEAQLDKSGLPSDRFFAERPEGSVSTLKIQRTQQEDSAVYLCASSLSSGRDTQYFGPGTRLTVL.

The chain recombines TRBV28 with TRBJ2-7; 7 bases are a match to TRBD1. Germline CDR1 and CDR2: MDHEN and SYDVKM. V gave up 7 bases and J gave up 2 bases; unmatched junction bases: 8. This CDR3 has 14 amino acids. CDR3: CASTTTGTPYEQYF. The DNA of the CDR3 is TGTGCCAGCACCACGACAGGGACCCCCTACGAGCAGTACTTC. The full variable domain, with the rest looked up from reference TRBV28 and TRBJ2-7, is DVKVTQSSRYLVKRTGEKVFLECVQDMDHENMFWYRQDPGLGLRLIYFSYDVKMKEKGDIPEGYSVSREKKERFSLILESASTNQTSMYLCASTTTGTPYEQYFGPGTRLTVT.

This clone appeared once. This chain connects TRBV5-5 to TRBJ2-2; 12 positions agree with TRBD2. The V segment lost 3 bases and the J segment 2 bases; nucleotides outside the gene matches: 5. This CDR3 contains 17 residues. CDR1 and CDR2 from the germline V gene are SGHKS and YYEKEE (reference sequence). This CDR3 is CASSSGLAGVNTGELFF. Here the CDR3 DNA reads TGTGCCAGCAGCTCGGGACTAGCGGGCGTTAACACCGGGGAGCTGTTTTTT.

The CDR3 nucleotides read TGTGCCTGGACATTAGCGGGAACGCAAGAGACCCAGTACTTC. Its translation is CAWTLAGTQETQYF. This sequence joins TRBV30 and TRBJ2-5, with 8 positions matching TRBD2. The ends lost 4 bases at V and 2 bases at J; junction bases unmatched: 6. The CDR3 loop spans 14 amino acids. CDR1 is GTSNPN and CDR2 is SVGIG in the germline V gene (reference sequence).

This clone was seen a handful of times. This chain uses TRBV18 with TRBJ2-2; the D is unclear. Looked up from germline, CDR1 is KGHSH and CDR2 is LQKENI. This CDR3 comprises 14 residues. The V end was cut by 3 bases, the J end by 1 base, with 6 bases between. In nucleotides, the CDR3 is TGTGCCAGCTCACCTTACCAGAACACCGGGGAGCTGTTTTTT. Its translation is CASSPYQNTGELFF.

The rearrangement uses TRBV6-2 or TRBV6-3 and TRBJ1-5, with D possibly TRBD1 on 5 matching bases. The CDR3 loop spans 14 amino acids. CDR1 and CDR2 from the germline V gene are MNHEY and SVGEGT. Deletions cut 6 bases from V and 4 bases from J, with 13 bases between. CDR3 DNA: TGTGCCAGCAGCCGACGGGAGGGGAATCAGCCCCAGCATTTT. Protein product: CASSRREGNQPQHF.

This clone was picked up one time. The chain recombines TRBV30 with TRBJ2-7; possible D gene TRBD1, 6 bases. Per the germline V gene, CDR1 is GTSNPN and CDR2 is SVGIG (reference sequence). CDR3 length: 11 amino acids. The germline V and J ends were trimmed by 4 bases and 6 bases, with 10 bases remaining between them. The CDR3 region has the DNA TGTGCCTGGAATACAGGGTTCGAGCAGTACTTC. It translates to CAWNTGFEQYF.

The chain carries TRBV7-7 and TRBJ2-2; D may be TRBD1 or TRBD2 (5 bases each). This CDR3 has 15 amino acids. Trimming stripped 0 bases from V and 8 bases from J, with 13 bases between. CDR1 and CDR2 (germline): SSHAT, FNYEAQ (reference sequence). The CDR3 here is CASSLADGAGGELFF. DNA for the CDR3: TGTGCCAGCAGCTTAGCGGACGGGGCCGGAGGGGAGCTGTTTTTT.

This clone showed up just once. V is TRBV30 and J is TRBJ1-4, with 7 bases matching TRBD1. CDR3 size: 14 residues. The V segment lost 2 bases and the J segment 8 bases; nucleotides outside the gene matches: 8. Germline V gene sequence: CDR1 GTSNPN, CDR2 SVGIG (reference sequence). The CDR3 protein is CAWSRQGGAEKLFF. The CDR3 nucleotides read TGTGCCTGGAGTCGACAGGGAGGTGCCGAAAAACTGTTTTTT.

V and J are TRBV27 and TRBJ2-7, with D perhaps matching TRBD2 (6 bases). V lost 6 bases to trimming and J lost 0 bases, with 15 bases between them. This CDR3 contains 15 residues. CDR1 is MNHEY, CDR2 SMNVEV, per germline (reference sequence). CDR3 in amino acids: CASRSPGLSSYEQYF. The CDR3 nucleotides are TGTGCCAGCAGATCTCCGGGACTCAGCTCCTACGAGCAGTACTTC.

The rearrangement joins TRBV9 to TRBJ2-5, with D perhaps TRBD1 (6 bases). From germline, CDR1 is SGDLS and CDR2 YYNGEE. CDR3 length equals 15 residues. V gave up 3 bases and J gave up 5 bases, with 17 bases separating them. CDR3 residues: CASSEGPGHGETQYF. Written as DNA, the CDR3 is TGTGCCAGCAGCGAGGGACCGGGACACGGCGAGACCCAGTACTTC. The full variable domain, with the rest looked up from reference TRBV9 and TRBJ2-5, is DSGVTQTPKHLITATGQRVTLRCSPRSGDLSVYWYQQSLDQGLQFLIQYYNGEERAKGNILERFSAQQFPDLHSELNLSSLELGDSALYFCASSEGPGHGETQYFGPGTRLLVL.

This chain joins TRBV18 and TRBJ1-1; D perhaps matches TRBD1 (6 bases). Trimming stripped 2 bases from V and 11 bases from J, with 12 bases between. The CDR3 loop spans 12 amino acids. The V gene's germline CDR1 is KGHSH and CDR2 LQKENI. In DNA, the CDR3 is TGTGCCAGCTCACCATCTCAGGGGTTGGCTTTCTTT. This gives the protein CASSPSQGLAFF.